The clone carrying this TCR beta chain was seen repeatedly, ten times or more. Sequenced by immunoSEQ multiplex PCR; TCRdb stores in-frame clones only, minus some. In the table there are 150,000 to 200,000 clones, roughly three quarters of which are singletons. These data are taken from a study of blood T cell repertoires in COVID-19. Trimming at V came to 3 bases and at J to 2 bases, leaving 7 bases not matched to a gene. The CDR3 has 16 amino acids. CDR1 is WNHNN and CDR2 is SYGVQD in the germline V gene (reference sequence). Everyone who took part was roughly 18 to 95 years old, and they came from 20 to 25 US areas.

What was sequenced was PBMCs or T cells enriched from blood (not recorded which). The rearrangement links TRBV10-1 to TRBJ1-1, with 9 bases that match TRBD1. This clonotype originated in a man aged 55 to 70 who had been exposed to COVID-19. CDR3 coding DNA: TGCGCCAGCAGTGAAGAGGCGGGACAGGGCAACACTGAAGCTTTCTTT. It codes for CASSEEAGQGNTEAFF.